The 3 T cell receptor beta chains in this list originate from one sample, sequenced in a study of T cell responses to AZD1222 COVID-19 vaccine. Clones were read by immunoSEQ multiplex PCR, and TCRdb kept only the in-frame ones, dropping some. In the table there are more than 100,000 clones, more than 85% of which are singletons. This specimen consisted of peripheral blood, obtained on day 0 of AZD1222 vaccination. These receptor sequences come from an adult in good health.

The genes are TRBV4-1 and TRBJ2-1; D is possibly TRBD1 or TRBD2 (6 bases each). Trimming took 4 bases from V and 10 from J, leaving 11 bases between them. The CDR3 spans 12 residues. Germline CDR1 reads MGHRA; CDR2 reads YSYEKL. The CDR3, as DNA: TGCGCCAGCAGCCCCCAGGGGAGGGAGCAGTTCTTC. Its translation: CASSPQGREQFF.

V usage is TRBV21-1 and J usage is TRBJ2-7; TRBD1 reflects the table's D call only, with no check against the DNA. TRBV21-1 is an annotated pseudogene. This CDR3 has 17 amino acids. The CDR3 region is CASSKDWTGRRLVEQYF. CDR3 DNA sequence: TGTGCCAGCAGCAAAGATTGGACAGGCCGCAGGTTGGTGGAGCAGTACTTC.

The chain is built from TRBV4-1 and TRBJ1-2; TRBD1 matches 9 bases. Germline CDR1 MGHRA, CDR2 YSYEKL. V trimming: 2 bases; J trimming: 8 bases; junction bases outside the gene matches: 3. The CDR3 is made up of 13 amino acids. The CDR3 sequence: CASSQRTGEGYTF. The CDR3 DNA reads TGCGCCAGCAGCCAAAGGACAGGGGAAGGCTACACCTTC.